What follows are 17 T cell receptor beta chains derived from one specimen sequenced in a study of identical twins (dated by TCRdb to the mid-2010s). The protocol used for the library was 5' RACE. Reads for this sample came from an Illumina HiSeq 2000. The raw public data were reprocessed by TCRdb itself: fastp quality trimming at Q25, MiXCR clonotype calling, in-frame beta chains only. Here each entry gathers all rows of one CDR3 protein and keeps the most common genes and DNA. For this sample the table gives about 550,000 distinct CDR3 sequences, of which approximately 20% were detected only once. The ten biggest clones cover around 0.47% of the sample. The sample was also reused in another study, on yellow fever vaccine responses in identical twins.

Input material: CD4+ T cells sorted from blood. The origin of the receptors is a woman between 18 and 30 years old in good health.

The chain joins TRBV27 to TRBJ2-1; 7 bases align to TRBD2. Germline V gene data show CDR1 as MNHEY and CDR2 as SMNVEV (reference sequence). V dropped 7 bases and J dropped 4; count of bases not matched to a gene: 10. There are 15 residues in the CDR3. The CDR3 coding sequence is TGTGCCAGCACGGGGACCGAGCGGGATTACAATGAGCAGTTCTTC. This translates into CASTGTERDYNEQFF.

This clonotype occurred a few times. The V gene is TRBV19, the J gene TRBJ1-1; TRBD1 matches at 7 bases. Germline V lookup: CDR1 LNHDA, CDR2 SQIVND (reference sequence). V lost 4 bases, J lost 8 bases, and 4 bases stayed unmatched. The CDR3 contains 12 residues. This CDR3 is CASSNWDSEAFF. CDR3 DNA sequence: TGTGCCAGTAGTAATTGGGACAGCGAAGCTTTCTTT.

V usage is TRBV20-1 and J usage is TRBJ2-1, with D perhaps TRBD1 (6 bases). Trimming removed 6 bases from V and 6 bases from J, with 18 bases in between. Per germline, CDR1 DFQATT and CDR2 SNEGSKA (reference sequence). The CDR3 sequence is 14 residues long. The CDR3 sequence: CSAARDTHFNEQFF. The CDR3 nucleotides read TGCAGTGCAGCACGGGACACCCATTTCAATGAGCAGTTCTTC.

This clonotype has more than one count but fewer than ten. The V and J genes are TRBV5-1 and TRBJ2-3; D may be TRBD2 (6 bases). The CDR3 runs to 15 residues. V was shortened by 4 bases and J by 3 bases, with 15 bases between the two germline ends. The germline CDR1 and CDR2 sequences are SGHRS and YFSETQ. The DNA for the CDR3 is TGCGCCAGCAGCGCGGCTGCGGGGACGACAGATACGCAGTATTTT. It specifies CASSAAAGTTDTQYF.

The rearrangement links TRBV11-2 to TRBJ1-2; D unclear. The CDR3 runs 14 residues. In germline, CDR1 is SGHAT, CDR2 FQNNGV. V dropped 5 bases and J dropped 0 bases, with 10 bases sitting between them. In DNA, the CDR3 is TGTGCCAGCAGCCTCTCAGACACTAACTATGGCTACACCTTC. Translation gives CASSLSDTNYGYTF.

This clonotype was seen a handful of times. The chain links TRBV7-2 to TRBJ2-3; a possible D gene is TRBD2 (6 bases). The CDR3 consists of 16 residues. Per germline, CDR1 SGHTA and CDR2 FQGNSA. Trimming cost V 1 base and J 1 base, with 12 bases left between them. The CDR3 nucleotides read TGTGCCAGCAGCTTAGGAAGCGGGCTACGCACAGATACGCAGTATTTT. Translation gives CASSLGSGLRTDTQYF.

This CDR3 is CASANNRASTDTQYF. The CDR3 bases are TGTGCCAGCGCTAACAACCGGGCGAGCACAGATACGCAGTATTTT. The chain employs TRBV7-2 and TRBJ2-3; D remains ambiguous. Trimming shortened V by 8 bases and J by 0 bases, and 15 bases separated the two germline ends. CDR3 length: 15 amino acids. Germline lookup yields CDR1 SGHTA and CDR2 FQGNSA.

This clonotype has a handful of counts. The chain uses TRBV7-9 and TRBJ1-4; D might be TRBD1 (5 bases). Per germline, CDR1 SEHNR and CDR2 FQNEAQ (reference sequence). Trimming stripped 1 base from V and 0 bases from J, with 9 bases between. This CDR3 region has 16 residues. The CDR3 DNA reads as TGTGCCAGCAGCTTAGAGGACATCCCAACTAATGAAAAACTGTTTTTT. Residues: CASSLEDIPTNEKLFF.

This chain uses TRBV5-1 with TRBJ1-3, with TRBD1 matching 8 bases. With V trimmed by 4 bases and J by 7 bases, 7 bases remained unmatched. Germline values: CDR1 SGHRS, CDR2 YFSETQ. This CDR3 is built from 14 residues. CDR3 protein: CASSLGQVENTIYF. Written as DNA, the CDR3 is TGCGCCAGCAGCCTGGGACAGGTGGAGAACACCATATATTTT. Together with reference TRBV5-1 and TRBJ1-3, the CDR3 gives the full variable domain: KAGVTQTPRYLIKTRGQQVTLSCSPISGHRSVSWYQQTPGQGLQFLFEYFSETQRNKGNFPGRFSGRQFSNSRSEMNVSTLELGDSALYLCASSLGQVENTIYFGEGSWLTVV.

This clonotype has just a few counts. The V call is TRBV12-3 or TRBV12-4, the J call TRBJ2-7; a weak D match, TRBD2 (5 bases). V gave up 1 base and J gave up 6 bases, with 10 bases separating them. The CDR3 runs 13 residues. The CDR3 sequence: CASSLVGSAEQYF. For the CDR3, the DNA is TGTGCCAGCAGTTTAGTCGGTAGCGCCGAGCAGTACTTC.

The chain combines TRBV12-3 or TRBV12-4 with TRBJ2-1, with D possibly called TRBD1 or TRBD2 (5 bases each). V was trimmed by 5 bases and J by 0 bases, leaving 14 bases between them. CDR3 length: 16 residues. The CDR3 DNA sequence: TGTGCCAGCAGTACCCGGGACGAGAGCTCCTACAATGAGCAGTTCTTC. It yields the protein CASSTRDESSYNEQFF.

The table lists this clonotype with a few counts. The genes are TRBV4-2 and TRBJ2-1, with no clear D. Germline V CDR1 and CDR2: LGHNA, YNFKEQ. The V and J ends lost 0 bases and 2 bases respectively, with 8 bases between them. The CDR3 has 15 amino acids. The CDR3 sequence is CASSQEPGAYNEQFF. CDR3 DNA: TGTGCCAGCAGCCAAGAACCGGGTGCCTACAATGAGCAGTTCTTC.

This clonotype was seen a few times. The CDR3 region is CSAREVRHGGFDNGEQFF. The CDR3 DNA is TGCAGTGCTAGAGAGGTGCGCCACGGGGGTTTCGACAATGGTGAGCAGTTCTTC. The rearrangement links TRBV20-1 to TRBJ2-1; weak D call: TRBD2 (6 bases). V was trimmed by 0 bases and J by 9 bases, leaving 27 bases between them. Germline V gene lookup returns CDR1 DFQATT and CDR2 SNEGSKA (reference sequence). The CDR3 runs to 18 residues.

CDR3 residues: CASSLVLHVAGQTFGNTEAFF. Here the CDR3 DNA reads TGTGCCAGCAGCTTAGTATTGCACGTGGCAGGACAAACCTTTGGGAACACTGAAGCTTTCTTT. The chain uses TRBV11-1 and TRBJ1-1, with a possible D match to TRBD1 (5 bases). The germline gives CDR1 SGHAT, CDR2 FQDESV (reference sequence). Trimming took off 1 base at V and 1 base at J, with 28 bases between the two ends. The CDR3 has 21 residues. Full variable domain (missing parts from reference TRBV11-1 and TRBJ1-1): EAEVAQSPRYKITEKSQAVAFWCDPISGHATLYWYRQILGQGPELLVQFQDESVVDDSQLPKDRFSAERLKGVDSTLKIQPAELGDSAMYLCASSLVLHVAGQTFGNTEAFFGQGTRLTVV.

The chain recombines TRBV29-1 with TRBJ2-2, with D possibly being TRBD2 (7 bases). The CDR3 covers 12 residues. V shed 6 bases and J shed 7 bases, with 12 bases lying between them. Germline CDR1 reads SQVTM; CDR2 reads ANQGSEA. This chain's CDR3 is CSVGGADGELFF. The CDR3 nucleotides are TGCAGCGTGGGGGGGGCAGACGGGGAGCTGTTTTTT.

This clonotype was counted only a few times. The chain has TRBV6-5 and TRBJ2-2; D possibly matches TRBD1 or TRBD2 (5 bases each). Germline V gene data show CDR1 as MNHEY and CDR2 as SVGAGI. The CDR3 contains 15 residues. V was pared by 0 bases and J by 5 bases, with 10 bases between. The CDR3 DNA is TGTGCCAGCAGTTACTCGATGGGGGAAACCGGGGAGCTGTTTTTT. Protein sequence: CASSYSMGETGELFF.

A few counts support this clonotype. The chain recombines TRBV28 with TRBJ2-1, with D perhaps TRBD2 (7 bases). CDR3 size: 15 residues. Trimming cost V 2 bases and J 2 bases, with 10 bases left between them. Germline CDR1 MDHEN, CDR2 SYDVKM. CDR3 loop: CASSLAGAAYNEQFF. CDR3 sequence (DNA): TGTGCCAGCAGTTTAGCGGGGGCTGCCTACAATGAGCAGTTCTTC.